This TCR beta chain was recorded in a study of T cell repertoires in cytomegalovirus infection. Via MiXCR, TCRdb re-called the reads, giving one row per CDR3 protein. This table holds approximately 300,000 distinct CDR3 sequences, just under 30% found once. Deletions cut 1 base from V and 0 bases from J, with 10 bases between. The CDR3 runs to 16 residues. Germline CDR1 is SGHTA and CDR2 is FQGNSA. This clonotype was seen more than once but under ten times. No antigen is known for it. Whole-study results and caveats: Clonotypes of TCR beta that were HLA-C-restricted and CMV-specific dominated the ex vivo response.

The material was cultured PBMCs, obtained from culture after CMV antigen stimulation. J is TRBJ2-1 and V is TRBV7-2; either TRBD1 or TRBD2 may fit D (5 bases each). This receptor was taken from a human donor in good health (CMV status not recorded). Some clones in this sample may be carry-over from other donors' samples. The CDR3 nucleotides are TGTGCCAGCAGCTTAGTTGGGGACCCCTCCTACAATGAGCAGTTCTTC. Its protein is CASSLVGDPSYNEQFF.